What follows is one TCR beta chain and its context. One junction end does not reproduce the germline sequence, and a read error may be involved. The germline gives CDR1 MNHNS, CDR2 SASEGT. CDR3 length: 17 residues. Some clones are missing from TCRdb's copy, which holds only in-frame ones; the method was immunoSEQ multiplex PCR. This sample carries about 140,000 clones, 80% to 95% of them seen once, and the ten largest clones take 3% to 4%. This sample stems from a study of T cell responses to AZD1222 COVID-19 vaccine. This TCR was recovered from an adult who received the AZD1222 COVID-19 vaccine. This chain uses TRBV6-1 with TRBJ2-5; D is possibly TRBD2 (6 bases). This specimen was peripheral blood, taken 28 days after the second AZD1222 dose. The CDR3 sequence: CASREGRVAGTPETQYF. The CDR3 nucleotides are TGTGCCAGCAGGGAAGGAAGAGTCGCGGGGACTCCAGAGACCCAGTACTTC.